The present T cell receptor (beta chain) was sequenced within a study of blood T cells in healthy people across ages. The length of the CDR3 is 15 residues. Germline V gives CDR1 LGHNA, CDR2 YSLEER. Between the trimmed V and J ends, which lost 3 bases and 2 bases, there was a span of 10 bases. A second about 6 to 12 cycle PCR used barcoded and J-beta primers. TCRdb independently ran MiXCR on the 5' RACE reads; one entry per CDR3 protein. Of 650,000 to 950,000 distinct CDR3 sequences in the sample, around two fifths were seen once. Sequencing was done on a sample of blood. V and J are TRBV4-3 and TRBJ1-4; possible D gene TRBD1, 6 bases. The origin of this receptor is a man in his sixties in good health. The CDR3 DNA sequence: TGCGCCAGCAGCCAGAGGGGGTTTACTAATGAAAAACTGTTTTTT. Protein: CASSQRGFTNEKLFF.